Listed here are 17 T cell receptor beta chains from one sample, sequenced in a study of blood T cell repertoires in COVID-19. The method was immunoSEQ multiplex PCR; TCRdb's version includes in-frame clones alone and lacks a portion of them. The data show roughly 13,000 clones, with 87% seen just once and 5% to 5.5% held by the top ten. Sequencing was done on a sample of peripheral blood. The receptors derive from a human donor in a cohort sampled during active COVID-19.

V gene TRBV15 combines with J gene TRBJ2-1; a possible D gene is TRBD2 (5 bases). CDR3 length equals 15 residues. Germline V gene sequence: CDR1 LNHNV, CDR2 YYDKDF (reference sequence). V gave up 2 bases and J gave up 3 bases, with 11 bases separating them. The CDR3 sequence is CATSRPGVGYNEQFF. For the CDR3, the DNA is TGTGCCACCAGCAGACCCGGGGTAGGCTACAATGAGCAGTTCTTC.

J is TRBJ1-2 and V is TRBV18; D call uncertain. Trimming cost V 4 bases and J 0 bases, with 15 bases left between them. The CDR3 loop spans 16 amino acids. CDR1 is KGHSH, CDR2 LQKENI, per germline. The CDR3: CASSQNLQRTNYGYTF. DNA of the CDR3: TGTGCCAGCTCACAAAACCTACAGAGAACTAACTATGGCTACACCTTC.

CDR3 loop: CASSRGQGVLSEQFF. DNA of the CDR3: TGTGCCAGCAGCCGTGGACAGGGGGTTTTAAGCGAGCAGTTCTTC. V is TRBV6-6 and J is TRBJ2-1; 10 bases are shared with TRBD1. The length of the CDR3 is 15 residues. Germline loops: CDR1 MNHNY, CDR2 SVGAGI (reference sequence). Unmatched junction bases numbered 12, after V lost 6 bases and J lost 10 bases.

The chain is built from TRBV28 and TRBJ2-3; weak D call: TRBD2 (6 bases). The V end lost 2 bases, the J end lost 0 bases, and 18 bases lay between the germline ends. In germline, CDR1 is MDHEN, CDR2 SYDVKM. The length of the CDR3 is 18 residues. The chain's CDR3 is CASSLSRRLASSTDTQYF. Here the CDR3 DNA reads TGTGCCAGCAGTTTAAGCCGACGGCTAGCGAGTAGCACAGATACGCAGTATTTT.

Only one count was recorded for this clone. CDR3 nucleotide sequence: TGTGCCAGCAGCTTAGCTACGACCGCGGCGACCTACAATGAGCAGTTCTTC. This sequence encodes CASSLATTAATYNEQFF. The J gene is TRBJ2-1, the V gene TRBV7-8, with D uncertain. CDR1 and CDR2 (germline): SGHVS, FQNEAQ. The V gene lost 0 bases and the J gene lost 2 bases, with 14 bases spanning the gap. The CDR3 is 17 residues long.

V and J are TRBV10-3 and TRBJ1-1; D is ambiguous. The CDR3 sequence is 11 residues long. V lost 6 bases, J lost 8 bases, and 10 bases lay in between. The germline V gene encodes CDR1 ENHRY and CDR2 SYGVKD. The chain's CDR3 is CAIRGRGEAFF. The CDR3 region has the DNA TGTGCCATCAGGGGGAGAGGGGAAGCTTTCTTT.

The genes are TRBV7-2 and TRBJ2-1; TRBD2 is a possible D gene (5 bases). This CDR3 spans 12 amino acids. Trimming removed 0 bases from V and 10 bases from J, with 7 bases in between. Germline V gene data show CDR1 as SGHTA and CDR2 as FQGNSA. CDR3 DNA: TGTGCCAGCAGCTTAGCGGGCGGGGAGCAGTTCTTC. This encodes CASSLAGGEQFF.

The chain employs TRBV2 and TRBJ1-3; D is unclear. Germline V gene lookup returns CDR1 SNHLY and CDR2 FYNNEI. The CDR3 has 15 amino acids. Between the trimmed V and J ends, which lost 6 bases and 0 bases, there was a span of 12 bases. The CDR3 region is CASRKGLSSGNTIYF. In DNA form, the CDR3 reads TGTGCCAGCAGAAAAGGACTGAGCTCTGGAAACACCATATATTTT.

V gene TRBV19 combines with J gene TRBJ2-3, with 11 bases fitting TRBD2. Trimming cost V 5 bases and J 10 bases; bases outside gene matches: 11. The germline CDR1 and CDR2 sequences are LNHDA and SQIVND (reference sequence). CDR3 length: 15 amino acids. The CDR3 sequence is CASSLIGTSGSAQYF. The CDR3 bases are TGTGCCAGTAGTCTTATCGGTACTAGCGGGAGTGCGCAGTATTTT.

J is TRBJ1-5 and V is TRBV27, with 9 bases fitting TRBD1. The V gene end was trimmed by 6 bases and the J gene end by 6 bases; junction bases not matched to a gene: 9. Germline CDR1 reads MNHEY; CDR2 reads SMNVEV (reference sequence). The CDR3 contains 15 residues. CDR3 sequence reads: CASRPGTGFSQPQHF. The CDR3 nucleotides read TGTGCCAGCAGGCCCGGGACAGGGTTTAGTCAGCCCCAGCATTTT.

The gene calls are TRBV19 and TRBJ2-1; 7 bases fit TRBD2. CDR1 and CDR2 from the germline V gene are LNHDA and SQIVND (reference sequence). This CDR3 is built from 16 residues. V was clipped by 1 base and J by 1 base; unmatched bases: 4. The CDR3 reads CASSIGWGGSYNEQFF. CDR3 in DNA: TGTGCCAGTAGTATAGGTTGGGGGGGATCCTACAATGAGCAGTTCTTC. The full variable domain, in which reference TRBV19 and TRBJ2-1 provide the parts outside the CDR3, is DGGITQSPKYLFRKEGQNVTLSCEQNLNHDAMYWYRQDPGQGLRLIYYSQIVNDFQKGDIAEGYSVSREKKESFPLTVTSAQKNPTAFYLCASSIGWGGSYNEQFFGPGTRLTVL.

The chain uses TRBV28 and TRBJ2-7; 13 nucleotides agree with TRBD2. The CDR3 is 15 amino acids. Trimming at V came to 5 bases and at J to 2 bases, leaving 3 bases not matched to a gene. The germline V gene has CDR1 MDHEN and CDR2 SYDVKM. CDR3 bases: TGTGCCAGCAGTCGCACTAGCGGGAGGGCCTACGAGCAGTACTTC. This translates into CASSRTSGRAYEQYF.

The genes are TRBV9 and TRBJ2-1, with 12 bases matching TRBD2. Looked up from germline, CDR1 is SGDLS and CDR2 is YYNGEE. CDR3 length equals 17 residues. With 0 bases clipped from V and 5 bases from J, the junction kept 6 bases outside the gene matches. The CDR3 nucleotides are TGTGCCAGCAGCGTAGGCCTAGCGGGAGGGTGGGACAATGAGCAGTTCTTC. It yields the protein CASSVGLAGGWDNEQFF.

V usage is TRBV3-1 (or the pseudogene TRBV3-2) and J usage is TRBJ1-3; D gene ambiguous. V shed 1 base and J shed 2 bases, with 3 bases lying between them. This CDR3 has 13 residues. The germline V gene has CDR1 LGHDT and CDR2 YNNKEL (reference sequence). The CDR3 DNA reads TGTGCCAGCAGCCAAGTCACTGGAAACACCATATATTTT. Translated, it gives CASSQVTGNTIYF.

V gene TRBV10-2 combines with J gene TRBJ2-7; 8 nucleotides match TRBD1. Germline CDR1 WSHSY, CDR2 SAAADI. V shed 6 bases, J shed 2 bases, and the junction held 9 bases outside the gene matches. The CDR3 runs to 15 residues. DNA of the CDR3: TGCGCCAGCAGGAAAGGACAGGGAATTACCTACGAGCAGTACTTC. Protein sequence: CASRKGQGITYEQYF.

This clone was detected a few times. The chain employs TRBV5-6 and TRBJ1-4, with a possible D match to TRBD1 (5 bases). Germline CDR1 SGHDT, CDR2 YYEEEE. The CDR3 is made up of 15 amino acids. The V gene lost 3 bases and the J gene lost 2 bases, with 11 bases spanning the gap. The CDR3 DNA sequence: TGTGCCAGCAGCTCGAACAGGTTCACTAATGAAAAACTGTTTTTT. Protein product: CASSSNRFTNEKLFF.

This chain joins TRBV7-8 and TRBJ2-7; TRBD2 matches 7 bases. CDR1 SGHVS and CDR2 FQNEAQ come from the germline V gene. With 5 bases clipped from V and 6 bases from J, the junction kept 13 bases outside the gene matches. The CDR3 extends over 15 amino acids. In DNA, the CDR3 is TGTGCCAGCAGCGTCGCCGGCGGGAGTTCGTCCGAGCAGTACTTC. Translating gives CASSVAGGSSSEQYF.